The rows below give T cell receptor beta chains drawn from one sample of a study of cytomegalovirus exposure and HLA in healthy donors. Here immunoSEQ multiplex PCR was the method, and the copy in TCRdb shows in-frame clones only, minus some. The sample consists of 200,000 or so clones, more than 60% of them appearing once. Specimen: PBMCs. The receptors here all came from a man in his forties or fifties in good health and CMV-seronegative. Both conserved end residues are part of each CDR3. The order of the fields is J gene, D gene, V gene, clone size, CDR3 protein, CDR3 DNA. A D gene is named only where the DNA matches it firmly. Size is stated for part of the rows, as once, few or many counts, or as a class when the clone is expanded.

J gene: TRBJ1-5
D gene: TRBD1
V gene: TRBV7-9
clone size: once
CDR3 protein: CANSPPTGGLQPQHF
CDR3 DNA: TGTGCCAACAGCCCTCCAACAGGGGGCCTTCAGCCCCAGCATTTT

J gene: TRBJ2-2
D gene: NA
V gene: TRBV25-1
clone size: NA
CDR3 protein: CASSRSANTGELFF
CDR3 DNA: TGTGCCAGCAGTCGCAGCGCGAACACCGGGGAGCTGTTTTTT

J gene: TRBJ2-2
D gene: TRBD1
V gene: TRBV5-8
clone size: once
CDR3 protein: CASNWDSRTGELFF
CDR3 DNA: TGTGCCAGCAACTGGGACAGTCGCACCGGGGAGCTGTTTTTT

J gene: TRBJ2-7
D gene: TRBD1
V gene: TRBV6-1
clone size: NA
CDR3 protein: CASSLSRGQAYEQYF
CDR3 DNA: TGTGCCAGCAGCCTCAGTAGGGGACAGGCCTACGAGCAGTACTTC

J gene: TRBJ2-1
D gene: TRBD2
V gene: TRBV10-3
clone size: NA
CDR3 protein: CAISRGEDLYNEQFF
CDR3 DNA: TGTGCCATCAGTCGGGGGGAGGACTTATACAATGAGCAGTTCTTC

J gene: TRBJ2-4
D gene: TRBD2
V gene: TRBV2
clone size: NA
CDR3 protein: CASKSTSGSVDIQYF
CDR3 DNA: TGTGCCAGCAAATCGACTAGCGGGTCGGTTGACATTCAGTACTTC

J gene: TRBJ1-2
D gene: TRBD1
V gene: TRBV6-1
clone size: NA
CDR3 protein: CASSTRDRHYGYTF
CDR3 DNA: TGTGCCAGCAGCACCCGGGACAGGCACTATGGCTACACCTTC

J gene: TRBJ2-7
D gene: NA
V gene: TRBV9
clone size: NA
CDR3 protein: CASSVDGGNEQYF
CDR3 DNA: TGTGCCAGCAGCGTAGATGGGGGGAACGAGCAGTACTTC

J gene: TRBJ2-1
D gene: TRBD1
V gene: TRBV5-6
clone size: NA
CDR3 protein: CASSPGTAAYNEQFF
CDR3 DNA: TGTGCCAGCAGTCCCGGGACAGCTGCCTACAATGAGCAGTTCTTC

J gene: TRBJ1-3
D gene: NA
V gene: TRBV2
clone size: NA
CDR3 protein: CASSEEVEGNTIYF
CDR3 DNA: TGTGCCAGCAGTGAAGAAGTTGAGGGAAACACCATATATTTT

J gene: TRBJ1-5
D gene: NA
V gene: TRBV6-4
clone size: NA
CDR3 protein: CARGQVNQPQHF
CDR3 DNA: TGTGCCAGGGGACAAGTCAATCAGCCCCAGCATTTT

J gene: TRBJ2-1
D gene: TRBD2
V gene: TRBV15
clone size: NA
CDR3 protein: CATSRDFSGYNEQFF
CDR3 DNA: TGTGCCACCAGCAGAGATTTTAGCGGGTACAATGAGCAGTTCTTC

J gene: TRBJ1-2
D gene: NA
V gene: TRBV28
clone size: NA
CDR3 protein: CASSFRVSNYGYTF
CDR3 DNA: TGTGCCAGCAGTTTCAGGGTATCTAACTATGGCTACACCTTC

J gene: TRBJ1-1
D gene: NA
V gene: TRBV4-1
clone size: NA
CDR3 protein: CASRRGGGDTEAFF
CDR3 DNA: TGCGCCAGCAGGCGGGGAGGGGGTGACACTGAAGCTTTCTTT

J gene: TRBJ2-7
D gene: TRBD1
V gene: TRBV11-1
clone size: NA
CDR3 protein: CASSLAGQGRYEQYF
CDR3 DNA: TGTGCCAGCAGCTTGGCGGGACAGGGGAGGTACGAGCAGTACTTC

J gene: TRBJ2-7
D gene: TRBD2
V gene: TRBV27
clone size: NA
CDR3 protein: CASSFSGGRLYEQYF
CDR3 DNA: TGTGCCAGCAGTTTTAGCGGGGGCCGACTCTACGAGCAGTACTTC

J gene: TRBJ2-1
D gene: NA
V gene: TRBV6-1
clone size: NA
CDR3 protein: CASSEVRELEQFF
CDR3 DNA: TGTGCCAGCAGTGAAGTTCGGGAGCTTGAGCAGTTCTTC

J gene: TRBJ1-4
D gene: TRBD1
V gene: TRBV7-9
clone size: NA
CDR3 protein: CASKTGGTNEKLFF
CDR3 DNA: TGTGCCAGCAAGACAGGGGGAACAAATGAAAAACTGTTTTTT

J gene: TRBJ1-2
D gene: NA
V gene: TRBV5-6
clone size: NA
CDR3 protein: CASSFGQSYGYTF
CDR3 DNA: TGTGCCAGCAGCTTTGGACAGAGCTATGGCTACACCTTC

J gene: TRBJ2-5
D gene: TRBD1
V gene: TRBV2
clone size: NA
CDR3 protein: CASSADRGETQYF
CDR3 DNA: TGTGCCAGCAGCGCTGACAGGGGAGAGACCCAGTACTTC

J gene: TRBJ1-1
D gene: TRBD1
V gene: TRBV6-5
clone size: NA
CDR3 protein: CASSSSDRRNTEAFF
CDR3 DNA: TGTGCCAGCAGTTCCTCGGACAGGCGGAACACTGAAGCTTTCTTT

J gene: TRBJ1-5
D gene: NA
V gene: TRBV27
clone size: NA
CDR3 protein: CASSFGRPSNQPQHF
CDR3 DNA: TGTGCCAGCAGTTTTGGGAGACCCAGCAATCAGCCCCAGCATTTT

J gene: TRBJ1-2
D gene: TRBD1
V gene: TRBV27
clone size: NA
CDR3 protein: CASSRGQGASGYTF
CDR3 DNA: TGTGCCAGCAGTCGGGGACAGGGGGCGAGTGGCTACACCTTC

J gene: TRBJ1-5
D gene: NA
V gene: TRBV7-9
clone size: NA
CDR3 protein: CASSLAAGGGNQPQHF
CDR3 DNA: TGTGCCAGCAGCTTAGCGGCGGGGGGAGGAAATCAGCCCCAGCATTTT

J gene: TRBJ1-5
D gene: NA
V gene: TRBV5-1
clone size: NA
CDR3 protein: CASSLDSSNQPQHF
CDR3 DNA: TGCGCCAGCAGCCTGGACAGTAGCAATCAGCCCCAGCATTTT

J gene: TRBJ1-4
D gene: NA
V gene: TRBV10-2
clone size: NA
CDR3 protein: CASSHPGTSEKLFF
CDR3 DNA: TGCGCCAGCAGCCACCCGGGAACTTCGGAAAAACTGTTTTTT

J gene: TRBJ2-1
D gene: TRBD2
V gene: TRBV29-1
clone size: NA
CDR3 protein: CSVEDFGASGKYEQFF
CDR3 DNA: TGCAGCGTTGAAGATTTCGGGGCTAGCGGGAAGTATGAGCAGTTCTTC

J gene: TRBJ1-1
D gene: NA
V gene: TRBV7-6
clone size: NA
CDR3 protein: CASSLGEGTEAFF
CDR3 DNA: TGTGCCAGCAGCTTAGGGGAGGGGACTGAAGCTTTCTTT

J gene: TRBJ2-5
D gene: TRBD1
V gene: TRBV7-6
clone size: NA
CDR3 protein: CASSLNRGPRETQYF
CDR3 DNA: TGTGCCAGCAGCTTGAACAGGGGTCCCCGGGAGACCCAGTACTTC

J gene: TRBJ2-3
D gene: TRBD2
V gene: TRBV12-5
clone size: NA
CDR3 protein: CASGLIKPLAGDSSTDTQYF
CDR3 DNA: TGTGCTAGTGGTTTGATAAAACCACTAGCGGGGGACTCTAGCACAGATACGCAGTATTTT

J gene: TRBJ1-1
D gene: NA
V gene: TRBV7-9
clone size: NA
CDR3 protein: CASSADRMNTEAFF
CDR3 DNA: TGTGCCAGCAGCGCAGACAGGATGAACACTGAAGCTTTCTTT

J gene: TRBJ2-7
D gene: NA
V gene: TRBV10-3
clone size: NA
CDR3 protein: CAISIRADEQYF
CDR3 DNA: TGTGCCATCAGTATCAGGGCGGACGAGCAGTACTTC

J gene: TRBJ1-2
D gene: NA
V gene: TRBV5-1
clone size: once
CDR3 protein: CASSPGGDTGGYTF
CDR3 DNA: TGCGCCAGCAGCCCGGGGGGTGACACGGGAGGCTACACCTTC

J gene: TRBJ2-1
D gene: NA
V gene: TRBV6-9
clone size: NA
CDR3 protein: CASRGYPEGEQFF
CDR3 DNA: TGTGCCAGTAGGGGATACCCGGAGGGGGAGCAGTTCTTC

J gene: TRBJ2-3
D gene: TRBD1
V gene: TRBV6-5
clone size: few
CDR3 protein: CASSSGQGTHTDTQYF
CDR3 DNA: TGTGCCAGCAGTTCCGGACAGGGGACACACACAGATACGCAGTATTTT

J gene: TRBJ2-1
D gene: NA
V gene: TRBV4-3
clone size: NA
CDR3 protein: CASSLTGREQFF
CDR3 DNA: TGCGCCAGCAGCCTGACTGGGAGGGAGCAGTTCTTC

J gene: TRBJ2-3
D gene: TRBD2
V gene: TRBV7-2
clone size: NA
CDR3 protein: CASSHGGSLTDTQYF
CDR3 DNA: TGTGCCAGCAGCCACGGCGGGAGCCTCACAGATACGCAGTATTTT

J gene: TRBJ2-3
D gene: TRBD1
V gene: TRBV6-5
clone size: NA
CDR3 protein: CASRFGTGAPDTQYF
CDR3 DNA: TGTGCCAGCAGATTCGGGACAGGGGCTCCAGATACGCAGTATTTT

J gene: TRBJ2-7
D gene: TRBD1
V gene: TRBV27
clone size: NA
CDR3 protein: CASSLGTAYEQYF
CDR3 DNA: TGTGCCAGCAGTTTAGGGACAGCCTACGAGCAGTACTTC

J gene: TRBJ1-4
D gene: NA
V gene: TRBV6-6
clone size: few
CDR3 protein: CASSSGQLEKLFF
CDR3 DNA: TGTGCCAGCAGTTCCGGACAGCTTGAAAAACTGTTTTTT

J gene: TRBJ2-7
D gene: NA
V gene: TRBV29-1
clone size: few
CDR3 protein: CSVARGVAYEQYF
CDR3 DNA: TGCAGCGTCGCCCGCGGGGTCGCCTACGAGCAGTACTTC

J gene: TRBJ2-5
D gene: NA
V gene: TRBV7-9
clone size: few
CDR3 protein: CASSLSGQETQYF
CDR3 DNA: TGTGCCAGCAGCTTATCAGGACAAGAGACCCAGTACTTC

J gene: TRBJ2-5
D gene: NA
V gene: TRBV7-7
clone size: NA
CDR3 protein: CASSLAGGSQETQYF
CDR3 DNA: TGTGCCAGCAGCTTAGCAGGGGGTAGCCAAGAGACCCAGTACTTC

J gene: TRBJ2-7
D gene: NA
V gene: TRBV5-1
clone size: NA
CDR3 protein: CASRRGQAYEQYF
CDR3 DNA: TGCGCCAGCAGAAGGGGCCAGGCCTACGAGCAGTACTTC

J gene: TRBJ1-1
D gene: TRBD1
V gene: TRBV4-2
clone size: NA
CDR3 protein: CASSNGQGEAFF
CDR3 DNA: TGTGCCAGCAGCAACGGACAGGGCGAAGCTTTCTTT

J gene: TRBJ1-1
D gene: NA
V gene: TRBV4-2
clone size: once
CDR3 protein: CASSRGQDRNTEAFF
CDR3 DNA: TGTGCCAGCAGCCGCGGACAAGACCGGAACACTGAAGCTTTCTTT

J gene: TRBJ1-5
D gene: NA
V gene: TRBV10-2
clone size: NA
CDR3 protein: CASSDWNQPQHF
CDR3 DNA: TGCGCCAGCTCGGACTGGAATCAGCCCCAGCATTTT

J gene: TRBJ1-2
D gene: TRBD1
V gene: TRBV28
clone size: NA
CDR3 protein: CASSPAGTVSGYTF
CDR3 DNA: TGTGCCAGCAGTCCAGCTGGGACAGTCTCTGGCTACACCTTC

J gene: TRBJ2-1
D gene: NA
V gene: TRBV5-6
clone size: once
CDR3 protein: CASSLLQGNHEQFF
CDR3 DNA: TGTGCCAGCAGCTTGCTCCAGGGAAATCATGAGCAGTTCTTC

J gene: TRBJ1-1
D gene: NA
V gene: TRBV6-5
clone size: NA
CDR3 protein: CASSYETEAFF
CDR3 DNA: TGTGCCAGCAGTTACGAGACTGAAGCTTTCTTT

J gene: TRBJ2-3
D gene: NA
V gene: TRBV2
clone size: NA
CDR3 protein: CATTPRGLSSGPSTDTQYF
CDR3 DNA: TGTGCCACCACCCCAAGGGGGCTGTCTAGCGGGCCCTCCACAGATACGCAGTATTTT

J gene: TRBJ1-5
D gene: NA
V gene: TRBV2
clone size: NA
CDR3 protein: CASSHDTDSNQPQHF
CDR3 DNA: TGTGCCAGCAGTCATGACACGGATAGCAATCAGCCCCAGCATTTT

J gene: TRBJ2-3
D gene: TRBD2
V gene: TRBV10-1
clone size: once
CDR3 protein: CASSELAGGRTDTQYF
CDR3 DNA: TGCGCCAGCAGTGAACTAGCGGGAGGTCGGACAGATACGCAGTATTTT

J gene: TRBJ1-4
D gene: TRBD1
V gene: TRBV7-9
clone size: few
CDR3 protein: CSSSLIQGAFSEKLFF
CDR3 DNA: TGTTCCAGCAGCTTAATACAGGGGGCGTTTAGTGAAAAACTGTTTTTT

J gene: TRBJ1-3
D gene: NA
V gene: TRBV7-3
clone size: NA
CDR3 protein: CASSLGQINSGNTIYF
CDR3 DNA: TGTGCCAGCAGCTTAGGACAGATCAACTCTGGAAACACCATATATTTT

J gene: TRBJ2-7
D gene: TRBD2
V gene: TRBV19
clone size: NA
CDR3 protein: CASSPTSTIYEQYF
CDR3 DNA: TGTGCCAGTAGTCCGACTAGCACCATTTACGAGCAGTACTTC

J gene: TRBJ2-3
D gene: TRBD2
V gene: TRBV10-2
clone size: NA
CDR3 protein: CASSEQAGDTDTQYF
CDR3 DNA: TGCGCCAGCAGTGAGCAAGCGGGAGATACAGATACGCAGTATTTT

J gene: TRBJ2-1
D gene: TRBD2
V gene: TRBV7-6
clone size: NA
CDR3 protein: CASSLGLAGPGSYNEQFF
CDR3 DNA: TGTGCCAGCAGCTTAGGACTAGCGGGACCGGGCTCCTACAATGAGCAGTTCTTC